The next 5 T cell receptor beta chains were all read from a single sample in a study of T cell repertoires in cytomegalovirus infection (dated by TCRdb to between 2018 and 2021). Sequencing took place on an Illumina HiSeq 1500. TCRdb reprocessing: public reads trimmed at Q25 with fastp, clones called with MiXCR, in-frame beta chains kept. When rows share a CDR3 protein, they turn into one entry using the most common DNA and genes. A total of approximately 750,000 distinct CDR3 sequences appear in this sample, about 40% of them only once. Roughly 2.9% of the sample lies in the top ten. The sample taken for sequencing was PBMCs. These receptors all stem from a human donor in good health (CMV status not recorded). Some clones in this sample may be carry-over from other donors' samples.

The rearrangement joins TRBV9 to TRBJ1-2; a weak D match, TRBD1 (6 bases). Trimming shortened V by 0 bases and J by 4 bases, and 19 bases separated the two germline ends. Germline V gene sequence: CDR1 SGDLS, CDR2 YYNGEE. The CDR3 covers 17 residues. DNA for the CDR3: TGTGCCAGCAGCGTAGGTTCGGGGGGCGCTGGGTCCTATGGCTACACCTTC. Translated: CASSVGSGGAGSYGYTF.

The CDR3 sequence: CASGWGLGNQPQHF. Written as DNA, the CDR3 is TGTGCCAGCGGGTGGGGATTAGGCAATCAGCCCCAGCATTTT. This rearrangement joins TRBV2 to TRBJ1-5; D is unclear. Germline CDR1 SNHLY, CDR2 FYNNEI. With 8 bases removed from V and 2 bases from J, the gap between germline ends came to 13 bases. The CDR3 sequence is 14 residues long.

This clonotype was counted a few times. The J gene is TRBJ1-1, the V gene TRBV28; tentatively, D is TRBD1 (5 bases). Germline V gene sequence: CDR1 MDHEN, CDR2 SYDVKM. V was shortened by 8 bases and J by 2 bases, with 15 bases between the two germline ends. This CDR3 region has 14 residues. The CDR3 DNA sequence: TGTGCCAGCTGGGGGGGGGGGAAAAACACTGAAGCTTTCTTT. Translated: CASWGGGKNTEAFF.

The gene calls are TRBV12-3 or TRBV12-4 and TRBJ2-7, with 7 bases aligning to TRBD2. Trimming cost V 6 bases and J 5 bases; bases outside gene matches: 13. The CDR3 covers 15 residues. This chain's CDR3 is CASSPQAGVSDEQYF. CDR3 DNA: TGTGCCAGCAGCCCACAGGCGGGGGTGTCCGACGAGCAGTACTTC.

The chain couples TRBV18 to TRBJ2-2; TRBD2 matches 13 bases. Germline assignment: CDR1 KGHSH and CDR2 LQKENI. This CDR3 has 16 amino acids. V lost 2 bases and J lost 6; bases outside the gene matches: 3. The CDR3 protein is CASSPRTSGGAGELFF. The CDR3 DNA follows: TGTGCCAGCTCACCAAGGACTAGCGGGGGCGCCGGGGAGCTGTTTTTT. The variable domain in full, completed from reference TRBV18 and TRBJ2-2, reads NAGVMQNPRHLVRRRGQEARLRCSPMKGHSHVYWYRQLPEEGLKFMVYLQKENIIDESGMPKERFSAEFPKEGPSILRIQQVVRGDSAAYFCASSPRTSGGAGELFFGEGSRLTVL.